These T cell receptor beta chains were read from a single sample in a study of blood T cell repertoires in COVID-19. TCRdb's table, derived via immunoSEQ multiplex PCR, lists solely in-frame clones and lacks some. The sample yields hundreds of thousands of clones, approximately 91% seen once. Sequenced: PBMCs or T cells enriched from blood (not recorded which). Receptors originate from a woman between 25 and 40 years old who had recovered from COVID-19. Both conserved end residues are part of each CDR3. The D gene is left open where the match is weak. Only some rows state a clone size, as once, few, many or a class for expanded clones.

abundance: -; j_gene: TRBJ1-6; d_gene: -; v_gene: TRBV2; CDR3nt: TGTGCCAGCGGCGGGGAAAGCTCCTATAATTCACCCCTCCACTTT; CDR3aa: CASGGESSYNSPLHF
abundance: -; j_gene: TRBJ1-6; d_gene: TRBD1; v_gene: TRBV4-1; CDR3nt: TGCGCCAGCAGCCTTGGGACAGGCGGAATAAATTCACCCCTCCACTTT; CDR3aa: CASSLGTGGINSPLHF
abundance: -; j_gene: TRBJ1-3; d_gene: -; v_gene: TRBV25-1; CDR3nt: TGTGCCAGCAGTTCCGCGGGGGGCGTCTCTGGAAACACCATATATTTT; CDR3aa: CASSSAGGVSGNTIYF
abundance: -; j_gene: TRBJ1-1; d_gene: -; v_gene: TRBV7-8; CDR3nt: TGTGCCAGCAGCCGGACCGGGACTTCAGCTTTCTTT; CDR3aa: CASSRTGTSAFF
abundance: few; j_gene: TRBJ1-2; d_gene: -; v_gene: TRBV28; CDR3nt: TGTGCCAGCAGTTTAGCGGTACCCTATGGCTACACCTTC; CDR3aa: CASSLAVPYGYTF
abundance: -; j_gene: TRBJ2-3; d_gene: TRBD1; v_gene: TRBV6-2/TRBV6-3; CDR3nt: TGTGCCAGCAGTTGGGGGGACAGGGGGGCAGATACGCAGTATTTT; CDR3aa: CASSWGDRGADTQYF
abundance: few; j_gene: TRBJ1-4; d_gene: TRBD1; v_gene: TRBV28; CDR3nt: TGTGCCAGCAGTTTTTCGACCGGGACAGCTAATGAAAAACTGTTTTTT; CDR3aa: CASSFSTGTANEKLFF
abundance: -; j_gene: TRBJ2-1; d_gene: -; v_gene: TRBV28; CDR3nt: TGTGCCAGCAGCCTATTGTACAATGAGCAGTTCTTC; CDR3aa: CASSLLYNEQFF
abundance: -; j_gene: TRBJ1-1; d_gene: -; v_gene: TRBV28; CDR3nt: TGTGCCAGCAGTTCCCCCACCGGGGACACTGAAGCTTTCTTT; CDR3aa: CASSSPTGDTEAFF
abundance: once; j_gene: TRBJ1-5; d_gene: -; v_gene: TRBV19; CDR3nt: TGTGCCAGTAGTATAACAGTCCACAATCAGCCCCAGCATTTT; CDR3aa: CASSITVHNQPQHF
abundance: -; j_gene: TRBJ1-5; d_gene: -; v_gene: TRBV18; CDR3nt: TGTGCCAGCTCACCAGTTCAGGGGAAAACAAATCAGCCCCAGCATTTT; CDR3aa: CASSPVQGKTNQPQHF
abundance: -; j_gene: TRBJ2-3; d_gene: TRBD2; v_gene: TRBV5-1; CDR3nt: TGCGCCAGCAGCATACTTAGCGGGGTTAGCACAGATACGCAGTATTTT; CDR3aa: CASSILSGVSTDTQYF
abundance: -; j_gene: TRBJ1-1; d_gene: -; v_gene: TRBV27; CDR3nt: TGTGCCAGCAGCACCCCCCGTGGTCCGAGGAACACTGAAGCTTTCTTT; CDR3aa: CASSTPRGPRNTEAFF
abundance: once; j_gene: TRBJ1-5; d_gene: TRBD1; v_gene: TRBV19; CDR3nt: TGTGCCAGTAGTATTTGGGACTGGGACAGCAATCAACAGCCCCAGCATTTT; CDR3aa: CASSIWDWDSNQQPQHF
abundance: -; j_gene: TRBJ1-2; d_gene: -; v_gene: TRBV19; CDR3nt: TGTGCCAGTAATGGCAGGGGATACTATGGCTACACCTTC; CDR3aa: CASNGRGYYGYTF
abundance: -; j_gene: TRBJ2-7; d_gene: -; v_gene: TRBV19; CDR3nt: TGTGCCAGTAGTGTAATCGGGACACTGAACTACTACGAGCAGTACTTC; CDR3aa: CASSVIGTLNYYEQYF
abundance: -; j_gene: TRBJ2-7; d_gene: TRBD2; v_gene: TRBV27; CDR3nt: TGTGCCAGCAGTTTATCGGCGGGAGGGCCAGTGGACGAGCAGTACTTC; CDR3aa: CASSLSAGGPVDEQYF
abundance: -; j_gene: TRBJ1-4; d_gene: -; v_gene: TRBV28; CDR3nt: TGTGCCAGCAGTTTAAGTCCCCAAGGGAGTCCCCAGGATGAAAAACTGTTTTTT; CDR3aa: CASSLSPQGSPQDEKLFF
abundance: -; j_gene: TRBJ1-2; d_gene: TRBD1; v_gene: TRBV27; CDR3nt: TGTGCCAGCAATAGGGACAGTTTCGAGGGCTACACCTTC; CDR3aa: CASNRDSFEGYTF